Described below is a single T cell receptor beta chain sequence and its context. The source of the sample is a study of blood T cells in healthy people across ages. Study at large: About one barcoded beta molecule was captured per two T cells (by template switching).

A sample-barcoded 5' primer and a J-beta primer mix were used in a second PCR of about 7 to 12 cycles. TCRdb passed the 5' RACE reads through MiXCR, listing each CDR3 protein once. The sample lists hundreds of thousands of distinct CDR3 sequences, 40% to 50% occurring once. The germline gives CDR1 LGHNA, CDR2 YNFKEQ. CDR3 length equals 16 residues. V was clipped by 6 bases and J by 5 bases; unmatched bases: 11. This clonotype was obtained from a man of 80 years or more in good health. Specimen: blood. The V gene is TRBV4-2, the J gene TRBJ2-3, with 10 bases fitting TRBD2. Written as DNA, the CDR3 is TGTGCCAGCAGGATAAAAGCGGGGGGGGCAGGAGATACGCAGTATTTT. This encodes CASRIKAGGAGDTQYF.